The 20 T cell receptor beta chains below all came from one sample that was sequenced in a study of blood T cell repertoires in COVID-19. The protocol was immunoSEQ multiplex PCR, while the TCRdb copy is restricted to in-frame clones and leaves out a portion. The sample has under 100,000 clones, more than 75% seen once. The sequencing sample was made of peripheral blood. These receptors originate from a woman of 80 years or more with active or convalescent COVID-19.

The V call is TRBV6-5, the J call TRBJ2-2, with a weak D call TRBD1 (7 bases). The V end was cut by 6 bases, the J end by 1 base, with 9 bases between. Germline V CDR1 and CDR2: MNHEY, SVGAGI. This CDR3 has 14 amino acids. CDR3 in DNA: TGTGCCAGCAGCCAGGGGGGGAACACCGGGGAGCTGTTTTTT. Its translation is CASSQGGNTGELFF.

The CDR3 DNA sequence: TGTGCCAGTAGCTATTCCCCAGGGGCAGATACGCAGTATTTT. This encodes CASSYSPGADTQYF. The J gene is TRBJ2-3, the V gene TRBV19; D is possibly TRBD1 (6 bases). V was clipped by 6 bases and J by 4 bases, with 14 bases between them. Germline V lookup: CDR1 LNHDA, CDR2 SQIVND (reference sequence). CDR3 size: 14 residues.

The chain couples TRBV6-2 or TRBV6-3 to TRBJ2-2, with 7 bases aligning to TRBD2. Germline V gives CDR1 MNHEY, CDR2 SVGEGT. CDR3 length: 15 residues. V trimming: 5 bases; J trimming: 3 bases; junction bases outside the gene matches: 6. The CDR3 DNA reads as TGTGCCAGCAGTCGACCGGGACTACACACCGGGGAGCTGTTTTTT. It encodes CASSRPGLHTGELFF.

On this clone itself: At one of its ends the junction is not consistent with the germline gene, which may arise from a read error. In DNA, the CDR3 is TGTGCTAGCAGCTTAGCGACTAGCGGGGAAGAGACCCAGTACTTC. Amino acids: CASSLATSGEETQYF. The chain uses TRBV7-7 and TRBJ2-5; 11 nucleotides agree with TRBD2. The germline CDR1 and CDR2 sequences are SSHAT and FNYEAQ (reference sequence). This CDR3 region has 15 residues.

The rearrangement uses TRBV25-1 and TRBJ2-7, with TRBD2 identical over 12 bases. V lost 6 bases, J lost 0 bases, and 0 bases stayed unmatched. From germline, CDR1 is MGHDK and CDR2 SYGVNS. There are 14 residues in the CDR3. The CDR3: CASRGLAGSYEQYF. The DNA of the CDR3 is TGTGCCAGCAGGGGACTAGCGGGCTCCTACGAGCAGTACTTC.

The V call is TRBV6-6, the J call TRBJ1-5; TRBD1 aligns across 7 bases. The CDR3 length is 16 residues. CDR1 and CDR2 from the germline V gene are MNHNY and SVGAGI (reference sequence). V shed 0 bases and J 6 bases; nucleotides not matched to a gene: 8. The CDR3 is CASSYSQGGIGQPQHF. CDR3 nucleotides: TGTGCCAGCAGTTACTCTCAGGGGGGAATAGGTCAGCCCCAGCATTTT.

V gene TRBV10-3 combines with J gene TRBJ1-2; no firm D call. The CDR3 length is 14 residues. Germline-derived CDR1 and CDR2 are ENHRY and SYGVKD. Trimming left V 0 bases short and J 5 bases short, with 10 bases between. CDR3 nucleotide sequence: TGTGCCATCAGTGAGTCTCCCCAGGCTTATGGCTACACCTTC. Protein product: CAISESPQAYGYTF.

The chain has TRBV10-3 and TRBJ1-2; TRBD1 is a possible D gene (6 bases). There are 16 residues in the CDR3. The ends were cut back, 0 bases at V and 1 base at J, with 12 bases in the middle. Germline CDR1 ENHRY, CDR2 SYGVKD. The CDR3 region is CAISESSGARNYGYTF. DNA for the CDR3: TGTGCCATCAGTGAGTCGTCAGGGGCCCGTAACTATGGCTACACCTTC.

This clone appeared a few times. The V and J genes are TRBV6-5 and TRBJ1-2, with 9 nucleotides matching TRBD1. The CDR3 has 14 residues. Germline V CDR1 and CDR2: MNHEY, SVGAGI. V lost 5 bases, J lost 6 bases, and 7 bases stayed unmatched. The CDR3 here is CASSTGTGFDGYTF. Written as DNA, the CDR3 is TGTGCCAGCAGTACCGGGACAGGGTTTGATGGCTACACCTTC.

The rearrangement links TRBV19 to TRBJ1-2; D ambiguous. The CDR3 loop spans 13 amino acids. The ends were cut back, 2 bases at V and 7 bases at J, with 11 bases in the middle. Germline-derived CDR1 and CDR2 are LNHDA and SQIVND (reference sequence). The CDR3 DNA reads TGTGCCAGTAGTATACAAGTTGGTAGTGGCTACACCTTC. Encoded protein: CASSIQVGSGYTF.

This chain joins TRBV28 and TRBJ1-1, with 10 bases aligning to TRBD1. The CDR3 is 15 residues long. The ends lost 0 bases at V and 6 bases at J; junction bases unmatched: 4. Germline lookup yields CDR1 MDHEN and CDR2 SYDVKM. This CDR3 is CASSLWIGQGAEAFF. Here the CDR3 DNA reads TGTGCCAGCAGTTTATGGATCGGACAGGGGGCTGAAGCTTTCTTT.

V and J are TRBV3-1 (or the pseudogene TRBV3-2) and TRBJ2-3, with D possibly matching TRBD2 (5 bases). Germline CDR1 and CDR2: LGHDT and YNNKEL (reference sequence). Trimming pared 4 bases from V and 9 bases from J, leaving 11 bases between. This CDR3 spans 12 amino acids. The CDR3 nucleotides read TGTGCCAGCAGCCCAATCGAGGGCACGCAGTATTTT. It specifies CASSPIEGTQYF.

This clone was found once. This sequence joins TRBV7-2 and TRBJ1-6; TRBD1 agrees at 7 bases. Germline V lookup: CDR1 SGHTA, CDR2 FQGNSA. The junction had 2 bases not matched to a gene; V was cut back by 5 bases and J by 1 base. The CDR3 spans 15 residues. The CDR3 loop reads CASSMTGSYNSPLHF. The CDR3 DNA reads as TGTGCCAGCAGCATGACAGGGTCCTATAATTCACCCCTCCACTTT.

The V call is TRBV5-1, the J call TRBJ1-2; 9 nucleotides align to TRBD1. After removal of 2 bases from V and 7 bases from J, the junction contained 12 bases not matched to a gene. Germline assignment: CDR1 SGHRS and CDR2 YFSETQ. This CDR3 comprises 16 residues. The CDR3: CASSFNPGQGRGGYTF. The CDR3 DNA reads as TGCGCCAGCAGCTTCAACCCGGGACAGGGAAGAGGTGGCTACACCTTC.

CDR3 sequence (DNA): TGTGCCAGCCTGGACAGGATGATCAATGAGCAGTTCTTC. Protein sequence: CASLDRMINEQFF. The chain has TRBV7-8 and TRBJ2-1; 7 nucleotides align to TRBD1. Germline CDR1 is SGHVS and CDR2 is FQNEAQ. CDR3 length: 13 residues. V lost 8 bases to trimming and J lost 6 bases; unmatched junction nucleotides: 7.

This clone has a handful of counts. The chain combines TRBV5-8 with TRBJ2-1, with D unresolved. CDR3 length equals 13 residues. Germline CDR1 is SGHTS and CDR2 is YDEGEE. V lost 0 bases and J lost 5, with 6 bases in between. CDR3 sequence: CASSLGLDNEQFF. CDR3 DNA: TGTGCCAGCAGCTTGGGACTTGACAATGAGCAGTTCTTC.

This rearrangement joins TRBV2 to TRBJ1-1; TRBD1 matches 7 bases. The CDR3 runs to 15 residues. Germline CDR1 SNHLY, CDR2 FYNNEI. Trimming at V came to 0 bases and at J to 1 base, leaving 2 bases not matched to a gene. The CDR3 here is CASSEARQGNTEAFF. The CDR3 nucleotides are TGTGCCAGCAGTGAAGCTAGACAGGGGAACACTGAAGCTTTCTTT.

The gene calls are TRBV3-1 (or the pseudogene TRBV3-2) and TRBJ2-7; D unresolved. The CDR3 runs 14 residues. V dropped 3 bases and J dropped 5 bases, with 14 bases sitting between them. The V gene's germline CDR1 is LGHDT and CDR2 YNNKEL (reference sequence). The CDR3 loop is CASSQSLVLHEQYF. CDR3 coding DNA: TGTGCCAGCAGCCAGAGTCTAGTTCTTCACGAGCAGTACTTC.

V and J are TRBV6-2 or TRBV6-3 and TRBJ2-7; 9 positions agree with TRBD2. CDR1 and CDR2 (germline): MNHEY, SVGEGT. The CDR3 has 15 amino acids. The V segment lost 4 bases and the J segment 0 bases; nucleotides outside the gene matches: 4. In nucleotides, the CDR3 is TGTGCCAGCAGTTTTTATAGCGGGGGCTCCTACGAGCAGTACTTC. Translating it yields CASSFYSGGSYEQYF.

This chain connects TRBV5-6 to TRBJ1-1; the D gene is possibly TRBD1 (6 bases). Trimming shortened V by 4 bases and J by 0 bases, and 10 bases separated the two germline ends. The CDR3 spans 14 residues. Germline values: CDR1 SGHDT, CDR2 YYEEEE. The CDR3 nucleotides read TGTGCCAGCAGCCGCGGACAGTTGAACACTGAAGCTTTCTTT. Its translation is CASSRGQLNTEAFF.